A selection of T cell receptor beta chains follows, all from one sample in a study of T cell responses to AZD1222 COVID-19 vaccine. The table came from immunoSEQ multiplex PCR; TCRdb's copy has only in-frame clones and leaves some out. Of approximately 160,000 clones in the sample, approximately 88% were seen once. The sequencing used peripheral blood, collected on day 0 of AZD1222 vaccination. These receptor sequences come from an adult in good health. CDR3s include the opening cysteine and the closing phenylalanine or tryptophan. Fields, in order: J gene, clone size, V gene, D gene, CDR3 protein, CDR3 DNA. D genes are given only for firm matches. Not all rows give a size; the values are once, few, many and, for expanded clones, a class.

>TRBJ1-1|NA|TRBV4-1|NA
CASSPTGNTEAFF
TGCGCCAGCAGCCCGACGGGGAACACTGAAGCTTTCTTT
>TRBJ2-4|NA|TRBV7-2|NA
CASSLGLLENIQYF
TGTGCCAGCAGCTTAGGGCTCCTTGAAAACATTCAGTACTTC
>TRBJ2-2|NA|TRBV29-1|NA
CSGLQENTGELFF
TGCAGCGGCCTACAGGAGAACACCGGGGAGCTGTTTTTT
>TRBJ1-2|NA|TRBV30|NA
CAWRPLRGHGYTF
TGTGCCTGGAGGCCTCTTAGGGGTCATGGCTACACCTTC
>TRBJ1-2|once|TRBV5-6|TRBD1
CASSVGQDYGYTF
TGTGCCAGCAGCGTCGGACAGGACTATGGCTACACCTTC
>TRBJ2-7|NA|TRBV6-6|TRBD2
CASSLGLAGGLVEQYF
TGTGCCAGCAGCTTGGGACTAGCGGGAGGTTTGGTCGAGCAGTACTTC
>TRBJ1-3|NA|TRBV6-2/TRBV6-3|TRBD1
CASGRRTGYRNTIYF
TGTGCCAGCGGCCGACGGACAGGGTACCGAAACACCATATATTTT
>TRBJ2-1|NA|TRBV7-2|NA
CASRLLVGSSYNEQFF
TGTGCCAGCAGGCTGCTTGTGGGAAGCTCCTACAATGAGCAGTTCTTC
>TRBJ1-2|NA|TRBV5-4|NA
CASSSGRYPNYGYTF
TGTGCCAGCAGCTCCGGACGCTACCCTAACTATGGCTACACCTTC
>TRBJ1-1|NA|TRBV7-2|NA
CASSLSDRKAFF
TGTGCCAGCAGCCTAAGCGACAGGAAAGCTTTCTTT
>TRBJ2-2|NA|TRBV5-4|NA
CASSPGVRENTGELFF
TGTGCCAGCAGCCCCGGGGTGAGGGAGAACACCGGGGAGCTGTTTTTT
>TRBJ1-5|NA|TRBV9|NA
CASSAGENNQPQHF
TGTGCCAGCAGCGCCGGGGAGAATAATCAGCCCCAGCATTTT
>TRBJ1-1|few|TRBV21-1|NA
CASSTGTEAFF
TGTGCCAGCAGCACCGGGACAGAAGCTTTCTTT
>TRBJ1-5|NA|TRBV6-1|NA
CASSEYDRAYSNQPQHF
TGTGCCAGCAGCGAATATGACAGAGCATATAGCAATCAGCCCCAGCATTTT
>TRBJ2-7|once|TRBV10-3|NA
CAIRGTSSSYEQYF
TGTGCCATCAGGGGGACTTCGAGCTCCTACGAGCAGTACTTC
>TRBJ1-1|once|TRBV7-9|TRBD1
CASVGQGNTEAFF
TGTGCCAGCGTGGGACAGGGGAACACTGAAGCTTTCTTT
>TRBJ2-3|NA|TRBV19|TRBD2
CASSIEEGGTQYF
TGTGCCAGTAGTATAGAGGAGGGAGGGACGCAGTATTTT
>TRBJ2-2|NA|TRBV29-1|NA
CSVVTRDRNTGELFF
TGCAGCGTTGTCACTAGGGACCGCAACACCGGGGAGCTGTTTTTT
>TRBJ1-1|NA|TRBV5-1|TRBD1
CASRGGQGRTFF
TGCGCCAGCAGGGGGGGACAGGGGCGAACTTTCTTT
>TRBJ2-2|NA|TRBV18|TRBD1
CASSPTGGNTGELFF
TGTGCCAGCTCACCTACAGGGGGGAACACCGGGGAGCTGTTTTTT
>TRBJ2-7|NA|TRBV5-1|NA
CASSLAGILYEQYF
TGCGCCAGCAGCTTGGCAGGTATTCTATACGAGCAGTACTTC
>TRBJ2-2|NA|TRBV25-1|TRBD2
CASKGLGEAGELFF
TGTGCCAGCAAGGGACTAGGAGAGGCCGGGGAGCTGTTTTTT
>TRBJ2-1|NA|TRBV24-1|NA
CATSDISRDEQFF
TGTGCCACCAGTGATATTTCTCGGGATGAGCAGTTCTTC
>TRBJ2-1|NA|TRBV6-5|NA
CASRKPGRMDNEQFF
TGTGCCAGCAGGAAGCCGGGACGTATGGACAATGAGCAGTTCTTC
>TRBJ1-2|NA|TRBV19|NA
CATGGYGYTF
TGTGCCACCGGCGGTTATGGCTACACCTTC
>TRBJ1-5|NA|TRBV29-1|TRBD1
CSSGDSGPQHF
TGCAGCTCCGGGGACAGTGGGCCCCAGCATTTT
>TRBJ2-1|NA|TRBV5-1|TRBD1
CASSSGQGYNEQFF
TGCGCCAGCAGCTCCGGACAGGGCTACAATGAGCAGTTCTTC
>TRBJ1-4|NA|TRBV13|NA
CASSLASGTVNEKLFF
TGTGCCAGCAGCTTAGCCTCCGGGACGGTAAATGAAAAACTGTTTTTT
>TRBJ1-2|NA|TRBV6-5|TRBD1
CASSRTGPNYGYTF
TGTGCCAGCAGTCGGACAGGGCCCAACTATGGCTACACCTTC
>TRBJ1-1|NA|TRBV10-2|TRBD1
CASSWTGTNTEAFF
TGCGCCAGCAGTTGGACAGGGACTAACACTGAAGCTTTCTTT
>TRBJ2-5|NA|TRBV6-2/TRBV6-3|NA
CASSYGLQETQYF
TGTGCCAGCAGTTACGGCCTCCAAGAGACCCAGTACTTC
>TRBJ2-3|NA|TRBV28|NA
CASITGRTDTQYF
TGTGCCAGCATCACAGGGCGCACAGATACGCAGTATTTT
>TRBJ1-2|NA|TRBV15|NA
CATTGQLYGYTF
TGTGCCACCACTGGACAGCTCTATGGCTACACCTTC
>TRBJ1-1|NA|TRBV4-3|NA
CASSQARLGTEAFF
TGCGCCAGCAGCCAAGCGAGATTGGGGACTGAAGCTTTCTTT
>TRBJ2-7|NA|TRBV27|TRBD1
CASSPPGQGAYEQYF
TGTGCCAGCAGTCCCCCGGGACAGGGGGCGTACGAGCAGTACTTC
>TRBJ2-7|few|TRBV29-1|TRBD2
CSVEESAGELYEQYF
TGCAGCGTTGAAGAAAGTGCGGGAGAGCTCTACGAGCAGTACTTC
>TRBJ1-1|NA|TRBV6-1|NA
CASSEYRGNTEAFF
TGTGCCAGCAGTGAATATAGGGGGAACACTGAAGCTTTCTTT
>TRBJ2-7|NA|TRBV7-9|TRBD2
CASSLAAGEGIAEQYF
TGTGCCAGCAGCTTAGCGGCGGGAGAAGGGATCGCCGAGCAGTACTTC
>TRBJ2-7|NA|TRBV18|TRBD1
CASSPAGGNEQYF
TGTGCCAGCTCACCAGCAGGGGGCAACGAGCAGTACTTC
>TRBJ2-6|NA|TRBV30|NA
CAWSVQVSSGANVLTF
TGTGCCTGGAGTGTACAGGTTAGCTCTGGGGCCAACGTCCTGACTTTC
>TRBJ2-5|NA|TRBV29-1|NA
CSVKGRQGRETQYF
TGCAGCGTAAAAGGTCGTCAGGGAAGAGAGACCCAGTACTTC
>TRBJ1-2|few|TRBV9|NA
CASRAPGYGYTF
TGTGCCAGCAGGGCTCCAGGGTATGGCTACACCTTC
>TRBJ2-7|NA|TRBV7-2|TRBD2
CASSAGASGTYEQYF
TGTGCCAGCAGCGCGGGGGCTAGCGGGACCTACGAGCAGTACTTC
>TRBJ1-1|NA|TRBV5-8|NA
CASSALEGARVTEAFF
TGTGCCAGCAGCGCCCTGGAGGGAGCAAGGGTCACTGAAGCTTTCTTT
>TRBJ2-2|NA|TRBV5-1|NA
CASSLLDPYTGELFF
TGCGCCAGCAGCTTGTTGGATCCCTACACCGGGGAGCTGTTTTTT
>TRBJ1-4|NA|TRBV28|NA
CASSLPQGSYEKLFF
TGTGCCAGCAGTTTACCACAGGGTTCCTATGAAAAACTGTTTTTT
>TRBJ2-1|NA|TRBV4-3|TRBD2
CASSLSGRAYNEQFF
TGCGCCAGCAGCCTTAGCGGGAGGGCCTACAATGAGCAGTTCTTC
>TRBJ2-7|NA|TRBV10-3|NA
CAISESGAPSYEQYF
TGTGCCATCAGTGAGTCGGGAGCCCCCTCCTACGAGCAGTACTTC
>TRBJ1-5|NA|TRBV11-2|NA
CASSLAGTDQPQHF
TGTGCCAGCAGCTTAGCTGGGACCGATCAGCCCCAGCATTTT
>TRBJ1-2|NA|TRBV30|NA
CAWVANYGYTF
TGTGCCTGGGTTGCCAACTATGGCTACACCTTC
>TRBJ1-1|NA|TRBV6-5|NA
CASSYNNRDTEAFF
TGTGCCAGCAGTTACAACAACAGGGACACTGAAGCTTTCTTT
>TRBJ2-5|NA|TRBV6-5|NA
CASSLVAETQYF
TGTGCCAGCAGCCTAGTTGCAGAGACCCAGTACTTC